The entry below describes one T cell receptor (beta chain). Its binding antigen is unknown. Base qualities are not recorded, but no much larger clone differs from it by a single base. V and J are truncated by 5 bases and 0 bases respectively, leaving an intervening sequence of 8 bases. The CDR3 runs 14 amino acids, cysteine and phenylalanine included. Only CDR3 DNA is held: 42 bases, read in frame from base 1. CDR1 is given as SGHAT and CDR2 as FQNNGV, both from the germline V gene. Each collaborating institution followed its own protocols to collect whole blood in K2EDTA tubes. For TCRbeta analysis, collaborators shipped samples as frozen whole blood, isolated PBMCs, or DNA extracted from either of those sample types. The sample comes from a study of blood T cell repertoires in COVID-19 (dated by TCRdb to about 2020). Background for the entire study: Samples covering the acute and convalescent phases of COVID-19 were provided by collaborators in the United States, Italy and Spain. Nearly every sample came with metadata listing a de-identified subject ID, COVID-19 status, age in years and sex. The repertoires were released in a freely available public database meant as a resource for research on the immune response to SARS-CoV-2. Where available, HLA class I and class II types were obtained from metadata supplied by the sample provider rather than from assay-based typing. Deeply sampled blood TCRbeta repertoires from subjects exposed to, actively infected with, or recovered from COVID-19 were included in the dataset. Samples came from the ongoing ImmuneRACE study (first 160 participants) plus 1,254 subjects from 6 global collaborators. The prospective study material was composed of cDNA or gDNA derived from T cells, B-cell-depleted T cells, or PBMCs.

TCRbeta CDR3 regions were amplified from genomic DNA by means of the immunoSEQ Assay, a bias-controlled multiplex PCR. As for the authors' bioinformatics: Within the assay, amplification of reference gene primers was used to estimate how many nucleated cells each sample contained. Sequence reads were collapsed and filtered to measure the absolute abundance of every unique TCRbeta CDR3 rearrangement. For each sample, productive Simpson clonality was calculated by taking the square root of Simpson's diversity index across productive rearrangements. Held by TCRdb, this immuneACCESS table contains in-frame sequences only and omits some clones. Under half of the omission traces to an unresolved V gene where checked; the cause of the rest is unknown. That table supplies the V and J calls and clone size; D and trimming were determined from the DNA. This sample holds 100,000 to 150,000 clones; about 80% were observed only once. 3.8% of the sample belongs to the ten largest clones.

The full study reports these points: How much clinical and demographic metadata was included differed by source and by participant, and the metadata was provided uncurated.

The rearrangement combines TRBV11-2 with TRBJ2-1; the D gene identity is not certain. Sequencing was carried out using peripheral blood. This clonotype was sampled from a woman between 45 and 65 years old with acute or convalescent COVID-19. The bases are TGTGCCAGCAGCCGTACCGGCTCCTACAATGAGCAGTTCTTC. It specifies CASSRTGSYNEQFF.